A single sample is the source of the 23 T cell receptor beta chains below, sequenced in a study of regulatory T cells in long-lasting Graves disease. Arm-PCR of CDR3 regions with iRepertoire HTBI primers generated TCR beta libraries. TCRdb redid the calling of the multiplex PCR reads with MiXCR, one entry per CDR3 protein. The sample yields about 200,000 distinct CDR3 sequences, roughly a fifth seen once. Stated time point: newly diagnosed GD, antithyroid drugs for less than 3 months. Extracted RNA from PBMCs served as the source of the TCR library. The same sample was also studied in work on T cells in Graves' hyperthyroidism and ophthalmopathy.

The specimen was peripheral blood mononuclear cells (PBMCs), collected at new diagnosis, from a patient treated with antithyroid drugs. The receptors here all came from a woman in her twenties or thirties with Graves disease.

This clonotype was seen repeatedly, ten times or more. The rearrangement uses TRBV20-1 and TRBJ2-7; maybe TRBD2 (5 bases). Germline assignment: CDR1 DFQATT and CDR2 SNEGSKA (reference sequence). V lost 5 bases, J lost 3 bases, and 17 bases lay in between. This CDR3 region has 14 residues. CDR3 sequence: CSAPNRETLYEQYF. The CDR3, as DNA: TGCAGTGCTCCCAATAGGGAGACCCTCTACGAGCAGTACTTC.

This clonotype has at least ten counts. A single base separates this from a much larger clone, so it may be a read error. The chain employs TRBV2 and TRBJ1-2; TRBD1 matches 7 bases. The CDR3 extends over 13 amino acids. Germline-derived CDR1 and CDR2 are SNHLY and FYNNEI. This chain's CDR3 is CASEKGGDHGCTF. CDR3 nucleotide sequence: TGTGCCAGCGAAAAAGGGGGCGATCATGGCTGCACCTTC.

This clonotype was counted only a few times. The genes are TRBV7-8 and TRBJ1-2; D is undetermined. The CDR3 consists of 15 residues. From germline, CDR1 is SGHVS and CDR2 FQNEAQ. V lost 3 bases, J lost 2 bases, and 13 bases lay in between. CDR3 DNA: TGTGCCAGCAGCTTTCGGCGGTCAAGAAACTATGGCTACACCTTC. Protein: CASSFRRSRNYGYTF.

This clonotype was seen many times. The chain employs TRBV28 and TRBJ1-2; the match to TRBD1 covers 8 bases. The germline gives CDR1 MDHEN, CDR2 SYDVKM. This CDR3 is built from 16 residues. Trimming took 4 bases from V and 4 from J; bases not matched to a gene: 11. The CDR3 region is CASSSTGQGLSYGYTF. CDR3 coding DNA: TGTGCCAGCAGTTCGACTGGACAGGGATTATCCTATGGCTACACCTTC.

The table lists this clonotype with many counts. The rearrangement joins TRBV18 to TRBJ1-3; no firm D call. With 4 bases removed from V and 0 bases from J, the gap between germline ends came to 7 bases. Germline assignment: CDR1 KGHSH and CDR2 LQKENI. CDR3 size: 14 residues. CDR3 DNA: TGTGCCAGCTCACGGGTGAACTCTGGAAACACCATATATTTT. It translates to CASSRVNSGNTIYF.

This clonotype was picked up a small number of times. A read error is possible here, since a much larger clone lies one base away. This sequence joins TRBV19 and TRBJ1-5; 8 nucleotides match TRBD1. The CDR3 is 15 amino acids. Germline V lookup: CDR1 LNHDA, CDR2 SQIVND (reference sequence). The DNA of the CDR3 is TGTGTCAGTAGCTGGGGAGGACAGGGTAGACAGCCCCAGCATTTT. Translated, it gives CVSSWGGQGRQPQHF.

This clonotype was observed a single time. The rearrangement joins TRBV30 to TRBJ1-5, with a tentative D call TRBD1 (6 bases). Germline CDR1 reads GTSNPN; CDR2 reads SVGIG (reference sequence). V was pared by 5 bases and J by 1 base, with 15 bases between. CDR3 length equals 15 residues. CDR3 coding DNA: TGTGCCTGGGGCCCGCAGGGGATAAGCAATCAGCCCCAGCATTTT. Amino acid sequence: CAWGPQGISNQPQHF.

There are many counts of this clonotype. V and J are TRBV12-3 or TRBV12-4 and TRBJ2-7, with 8 nucleotides matching TRBD1. Losses at the gene ends were 6 bases for V and 5 bases for J; bases not matched to a gene: 6. The CDR3 sequence is 13 residues long. The CDR3 sequence is CASSSGTGHEQYF. The CDR3 nucleotides are TGTGCCAGCAGCTCCGGGACAGGCCACGAGCAGTACTTC.

This clonotype was seen ten or more times. The chain uses TRBV6-5 and TRBJ1-1, with 8 bases matching TRBD1. The CDR3 has 17 residues. From germline, CDR1 is MNHEY and CDR2 SVGAGI. The V and J ends lost 2 bases and 1 base, in that order; junction bases with no gene match: 9. CDR3 nucleotides: TGTGCCAGCAGTTACGGCAGGGGGCGAACCCGGAACACTGAAGCTTTCTTT. Its protein product is CASSYGRGRTRNTEAFF.

This clonotype was seen at least ten times. The genes are TRBV30 and TRBJ1-1, with D tentatively TRBD1 (6 bases). This CDR3 comprises 14 residues. CDR1 is GTSNPN and CDR2 is SVGIG in the germline V gene (reference sequence). V lost 0 bases and J lost 0, with 8 bases in between. CDR3 coding DNA: TGTGCCTGGAGTGTCAGACAGGTGAACACTGAAGCTTTCTTT. Protein product: CAWSVRQVNTEAFF.

The V call is TRBV28, the J call TRBJ1-1, with D perhaps matching TRBD1 (6 bases). The CDR3 spans 14 residues. V gave up 7 bases and J gave up 2 bases, with 14 bases separating them. Germline values: CDR1 MDHEN, CDR2 SYDVKM. Here the CDR3 reads CASKGAGGNTEAFF. The CDR3 DNA reads TGTGCCAGCAAGGGAGCGGGGGGCAACACTGAAGCTTTCTTT.

The CDR3: CSASTSGRGVYNEQFF. For the CDR3, the DNA is TGCAGTGCTAGTACTAGCGGGAGGGGGGTGTACAATGAGCAGTTCTTC. The gene calls are TRBV20-1 and TRBJ2-1; 13 bases fit TRBD2. Germline CDR1 reads DFQATT; CDR2 reads SNEGSKA (reference sequence). Trimming removed 3 bases from V and 4 bases from J; junction bases left unmatched: 6. This CDR3 has 16 amino acids.

The chain links TRBV11-2 to TRBJ1-3; D not certain. V was clipped by 0 bases and J by 0 bases, with 9 bases between them. Germline loops: CDR1 SGHAT, CDR2 FQNNGV. This CDR3 region has 16 residues. This CDR3 reads CASSLDRNPSGNTIYF. Written as DNA, the CDR3 is TGTGCCAGCAGCTTAGACCGGAACCCCTCTGGAAACACCATATATTTT.

Notes on this clonotype: Possible read error: a much larger clone is one base away. The CDR3 does not close with the conserved phenylalanine or tryptophan, likely indicating a read error. The rearrangement uses TRBV12-3 or TRBV12-4 and TRBJ2-1; the match to TRBD1 covers 9 bases. The ends lost 6 bases at V and 12 bases at J; junction bases unmatched: 21. This CDR3 spans 17 amino acids. The chain's CDR3 is CASSPTPGTGPLFGQFL. CDR3 coding DNA: TGTGCCAGCAGCCCTACACCTGGGACAGGGCCCCTTTTCGGGCAGTTCCTC.

This clonotype was recorded a few times. This chain joins TRBV6-1 and TRBJ2-1; 7 bases agree with TRBD1. Germline CDR1 MNHNS, CDR2 SASEGT. Germline trimming cut 8 bases from V and 6 bases from J; bases unmatched to any gene: 10. The CDR3 is made up of 14 amino acids. The CDR3 region has the DNA TGTGCCAGCGTCAACAGGGGCCGTATCAATGAGCAGTTCTTC. Encoded protein: CASVNRGRINEQFF.

This clonotype was detected many times. The rearrangement joins TRBV10-1 to TRBJ2-7; 9 bases align to TRBD1. CDR1 and CDR2 (germline): WNHNN, SYGVQD (reference sequence). The CDR3 extends over 14 amino acids. The V and J ends lost 3 bases and 7 bases, in that order; junction bases with no gene match: 7. In nucleotides, the CDR3 is TGCGCCAGCAGTGATGGGACAGGGCGCGGGGAGCAGTACTTC. It codes for CASSDGTGRGEQYF.

The chain carries TRBV2 and TRBJ1-1; 7 bases fit TRBD1. CDR3 length: 16 amino acids. Germline V gene sequence: CDR1 SNHLY, CDR2 FYNNEI. Trimming took 5 bases from V and 1 from J; bases not matched to a gene: 10. In DNA form, the CDR3 reads TGTGCCAGCAGTACCCGGGGACAGCCTGGGAACACTGAAGCTTTCTTT. This encodes CASSTRGQPGNTEAFF.

This clonotype was seen repeatedly, ten times or more. CDR3 sequence reads: CATARVVDEQFF. In nucleotides, the CDR3 is TGTGCCACCGCCCGGGTGGTGGATGAGCAGTTCTTC. The gene calls are TRBV15 and TRBJ2-1; D is uncertain. V lost 8 bases, J lost 8 bases, and 13 bases lay in between. This CDR3 is 12 amino acids long. Germline CDR1 LNHNV, CDR2 YYDKDF (reference sequence).

The J gene is TRBJ1-5, the V gene TRBV28; D is undetermined. In germline, CDR1 is MDHEN, CDR2 SYDVKM. The CDR3 has 14 amino acids. V was trimmed by 1 base and J by 4 bases, leaving 8 bases between them. The CDR3 sequence: CASSLLQSNQPQHF. The CDR3 bases are TGTGCCAGCAGTTTATTACAGTCTAATCAGCCCCAGCATTTT.

This clonotype came up many times. V and J are TRBV12-3 or TRBV12-4 and TRBJ1-1; D may be TRBD1 (5 bases). The CDR3 loop spans 15 amino acids. Trimming took off 1 base at V and 6 bases at J, with 15 bases between the two ends. The DNA of the CDR3 is TGTGCCAGCAGTTTAGTCCGGGGGGGGTCGGCTGAAGCTTTCTTT. Encoded protein: CASSLVRGGSAEAFF.

This clonotype was seen repeatedly, ten times or more. The chain joins TRBV6-1 to TRBJ2-7; TRBD2 matches at 7 bases. J lost 1 base, V lost 1 base, and 4 bases had no gene match. Per germline, CDR1 MNHNS and CDR2 SASEGT. The CDR3 contains 15 residues. As DNA, the CDR3 is TGTGCCAGCAGTGAAGAGTGGGGGGGTTCCTACGAGCAGTACTTC. It codes for CASSEEWGGSYEQYF.

This clonotype was observed many times. The chain combines TRBV12-3 or TRBV12-4 with TRBJ2-2; D is perhaps TRBD2 (6 bases). The germline V and J ends were trimmed by 1 base and 4 bases, with 13 bases remaining between them. The CDR3 has 16 amino acids. Written as DNA, the CDR3 is TGTGCCAGCAGTTTAGTGGAGGGGCTCTCCACCGGGGAGCTGTTTTTT. Its translation: CASSLVEGLSTGELFF.

The table lists this clonotype with a few counts. The CDR3 reads CAWSVWGTSSGNTIYF. CDR3 bases: TGTGCCTGGAGTGTATGGGGCACCAGCTCTGGAAACACCATATATTTT. This rearrangement joins TRBV30 to TRBJ1-3, with D tentatively TRBD1 (5 bases). Germline V lookup: CDR1 GTSNPN, CDR2 SVGIG (reference sequence). The CDR3 sequence is 16 residues long. The V and J ends lost 0 bases and 0 bases respectively, with 12 bases between them.